The 25 T cell receptor beta chains below come from one sample, sequenced in a study of blood T cells in healthy people across ages. PCR was performed a second time for roughly 7 to 12 cycles using a sample-barcoded 5' primer and a J-beta primer mix. From the 5' RACE reads, TCRdb called clonotypes with MiXCR, one entry per CDR3 protein. The sample lists about 510,000 distinct CDR3 sequences, roughly a quarter occurring once. This sample was shared with a second study, whose subject was T cells of mothers and their children.

Sequenced input: blood. Receptor source: a boy aged 2 to 10 in good health.

The V gene is TRBV20-1, the J gene TRBJ2-7, with 8 positions matching TRBD2. Germline V gene sequence: CDR1 DFQATT, CDR2 SNEGSKA (reference sequence). The ends lost 0 bases at V and 5 bases at J; junction bases unmatched: 3. The CDR3 is 13 amino acids. For the CDR3, the DNA is TGCAGTGCTAGAGAATTACTAGCGGACGAGCAGTACTTC. Translated, it gives CSARELLADEQYF.

The J gene is TRBJ1-4, the V gene TRBV6-2 or TRBV6-3; 9 positions agree with TRBD1. Germline CDR1 MNHEY, CDR2 SVGEGT. The CDR3 consists of 14 residues. V was clipped by 6 bases and J by 6 bases; unmatched bases: 5. CDR3 DNA: TGTGCCAGCAGCCGCGGGACAGGGTATGAAAAACTGTTTTTT. The encoded protein is CASSRGTGYEKLFF.

The chain uses TRBV20-1 and TRBJ2-1, with D possibly TRBD1 on 5 matching bases. V was shortened by 5 bases and J by 0 bases, with 14 bases between the two germline ends. CDR3 length equals 15 residues. Germline V lookup: CDR1 DFQATT, CDR2 SNEGSKA (reference sequence). The CDR3: CSAFLTGTSYNEQFF. The CDR3, as DNA: TGCAGTGCTTTCCTCACAGGTACCTCCTACAATGAGCAGTTCTTC.

CDR3: CASSEGAGGTEAFF. As DNA, the CDR3 is TGTGCCAGCAGTGAAGGGGCCGGGGGAACTGAAGCTTTCTTT. The chain joins TRBV25-1 to TRBJ1-1, with D possibly being TRBD1 (5 bases). This CDR3 region has 14 residues. Trimming pared 2 bases from V and 5 bases from J, leaving 12 bases between. The germline V gene has CDR1 MGHDK and CDR2 SYGVNS.

V gene TRBV7-8 combines with J gene TRBJ2-5; 8 bases are shared with TRBD2. This CDR3 contains 16 residues. The V gene end was trimmed by 5 bases and the J gene end by 5 bases; junction bases not matched to a gene: 13. Germline loops: CDR1 SGHVS, CDR2 FQNEAQ. The CDR3 loop is CASSPPTGLVGETQYF. In DNA, the CDR3 is TGTGCCAGCAGCCCCCCTACGGGACTAGTGGGCGAGACCCAGTACTTC.

This clonotype was picked up a small number of times. The genes are TRBV28 and TRBJ2-5; TRBD1 matches at 7 bases. The CDR3 has 17 residues. The J segment lost 5 bases and the V segment lost 5 bases, leaving 17 bases of the junction unmatched. Per germline, CDR1 MDHEN and CDR2 SYDVKM. CDR3 in DNA: TGTGCCAGCAGTCCCTACCGTCTTGGACAGGTTCGGGAGACCCAGTACTTC. Encoded protein: CASSPYRLGQVRETQYF. The full variable domain, completed using reference TRBV28 and TRBJ2-5, is DVKVTQSSRYLVKRTGEKVFLECVQDMDHENMFWYRQDPGLGLRLIYFSYDVKMKEKGDIPEGYSVSREKKERFSLILESASTNQTSMYLCASSPYRLGQVRETQYFGPGTRLLVL.

The genes are TRBV20-1 and TRBJ2-5; TRBD1 matches 10 bases. The V gene's germline CDR1 is DFQATT and CDR2 SNEGSKA (reference sequence). The junction had 5 bases not matched to a gene; V was cut back by 6 bases and J by 1 base. The CDR3 runs 14 residues. In DNA form, the CDR3 reads TGCAGTGCACTGACAGGGGGCGGCCAAGAGACCCAGTACTTC. Its translation is CSALTGGGQETQYF.

The V gene is TRBV4-1, the J gene TRBJ2-5, with 8 bases matching TRBD2. The CDR3 runs 13 residues. Germline CDR1 is MGHRA and CDR2 is YSYEKL. Trimming took 6 bases from V and 5 from J; bases not matched to a gene: 5. The chain's CDR3 is CASRAGEEETQYF. The CDR3 region has the DNA TGCGCCAGCAGAGCGGGGGAGGAGGAGACCCAGTACTTC.

This rearrangement joins TRBV6-6 to TRBJ2-5; possibly TRBD1 for D (7 bases). The J call is uncertain, as TRBJ2-7 better fits the DNA end. This CDR3 region has 14 residues. Looked up from germline, CDR1 is MNHNY and CDR2 is SVGAGI (reference sequence). This chain's CDR3 is CASSYAPGGTEQYF. The CDR3 nucleotides read TGTGCCAGCAGTTACGCGCCAGGGGGGACCGAGCAGTACTTC.

This clonotype was seen a handful of times. This chain links TRBV13 with TRBJ2-5; 7 nucleotides line up with TRBD1. The germline V gene has CDR1 PRHDT and CDR2 FYEKMQ (reference sequence). The V segment lost 5 bases and the J segment 2 bases; nucleotides outside the gene matches: 5. CDR3 size: 14 residues. As DNA, the CDR3 is TGTGCCAGCAGCACCGAACAGGGGCAAGAGACCCAGTACTTC. This sequence encodes CASSTEQGQETQYF.

This clonotype appeared a few times. The CDR3 spells CSVAGLWDTEAFF. The CDR3 coding sequence is TGCAGCGTCGCAGGGCTGTGGGACACTGAAGCTTTCTTT. V and J are TRBV29-1 and TRBJ1-1, with D possibly TRBD1 on 5 matching bases. The CDR3 has 13 residues. CDR1 is SQVTM, CDR2 ANQGSEA, per germline. Trimming stripped 6 bases from V and 3 bases from J, with 14 bases between.

The chain has TRBV15 and TRBJ2-2, with TRBD2 matching 13 bases. J gave up 8 bases and V 7 bases, and 10 bases lay outside the gene matches. CDR1 and CDR2 (germline): LNHNV, YYDKDF (reference sequence). The CDR3 runs to 16 residues. CDR3 in DNA: TGTGCCACCACCAAGTCCGGGACTAGCGGGACAGGGGAGCTGTTTTTT. Its protein is CATTKSGTSGTGELFF. Based on the CDR3 plus reference TRBV15 and TRBJ2-2, the full variable domain is DAMVIQNPRYQVTQFGKPVTLSCSQTLNHNVMYWYQQKSSQAPKLLFHYYDKDFNNEADTPDNFQSRRPNTSFCFLDIRSPGLGDTAMYLCATTKSGTSGTGELFFGEGSRLTVL.

The genes are TRBV10-3 and TRBJ2-7, with D hard to call. V lost 4 bases and J 2 bases, leaving 9 bases between the germline ends. The germline CDR1 and CDR2 sequences are ENHRY and SYGVKD. This CDR3 comprises 13 residues. CDR3 in amino acids: CAISVGPAYEQYF. CDR3 sequence (DNA): TGTGCCATCAGTGTTGGACCAGCCTACGAGCAGTACTTC.

The chain carries TRBV27 and TRBJ2-2; D perhaps matches TRBD1 (6 bases). The V and J ends lost 6 bases and 4 bases respectively, with 12 bases between them. Per the germline V gene, CDR1 is MNHEY and CDR2 is SMNVEV (reference sequence). This CDR3 spans 14 amino acids. The CDR3 protein is CASRYRAGTGELFF. The CDR3 region has the DNA TGTGCCAGCAGGTACAGGGCCGGCACCGGGGAGCTGTTTTTT.

V is TRBV7-9 and J is TRBJ2-1; D may be TRBD1 (5 bases). V was pared by 4 bases and J by 2 bases, with 9 bases between. CDR1 is SEHNR, CDR2 FQNEAQ, per germline (reference sequence). CDR3 size: 14 residues. Here the CDR3 reads CASSWTKTYNEQFF. As DNA, the CDR3 is TGTGCCAGCAGCTGGACAAAGACCTACAATGAGCAGTTCTTC.

This clonotype was found a few times. The chain employs TRBV20-1 and TRBJ2-1, with unresolved D. The CDR3 is 14 residues long. V lost 0 bases to trimming and J lost 2 bases, with 8 bases between them. Germline V CDR1 and CDR2: DFQATT, SNEGSKA (reference sequence). Written as DNA, the CDR3 is TGCAGTGCTAGAGACCCGTATACCTACAATGAGCAGTTCTTC. Protein: CSARDPYTYNEQFF.

This CDR3 is CATTGGDQETQYF. CDR3 bases: TGTGCCACCACCGGGGGGGACCAAGAGACCCAGTACTTC. The chain combines TRBV19 with TRBJ2-5, with 8 bases aligning to TRBD2. Germline V gene lookup returns CDR1 LNHDA and CDR2 SQIVND (reference sequence). The CDR3 loop spans 13 amino acids. Trimming removed 10 bases from V and 0 bases from J; junction bases left unmatched: 4.

CDR3 residues: CASSYSGGSEKLFF. Written as DNA, the CDR3 is TGTGCCAGCAGTTACTCAGGGGGCAGTGAAAAACTGTTTTTT. V usage is TRBV6-6 and J usage is TRBJ1-4; 7 positions agree with TRBD1. The CDR3 extends over 14 amino acids. After removal of 0 bases from V and 7 bases from J, the junction contained 2 bases not matched to a gene. Germline V gives CDR1 MNHNY, CDR2 SVGAGI (reference sequence).

This clonotype was observed a handful of times. The CDR3 DNA sequence: TGTGCCAGCAGCGTAGAACTAGCGGGGAGAGAGACCCAGTACTTC. Its protein is CASSVELAGRETQYF. The chain joins TRBV9 to TRBJ2-5; 10 positions agree with TRBD2. V dropped 0 bases and J dropped 4; count of bases not matched to a gene: 3. CDR3 length: 15 amino acids. Germline V gene data show CDR1 as SGDLS and CDR2 as YYNGEE.

This clonotype has only a few counts. The CDR3 nucleotides are TGTGCCAGCAGCCAAGAGAGGGCGGATAATGAAAAACTGTTTTTT. This translates into CASSQERADNEKLFF. V and J are TRBV14 and TRBJ1-4; D unclear. Deletions cut 0 bases from V and 4 bases from J, with 9 bases between. The CDR3 totals 15 residues. CDR1 and CDR2 (germline): SGHDN, FVKESK.

As regards this clonotype: A clone one base away is much larger, so this may be a read error. This rearrangement joins TRBV13 to TRBJ2-5, with D uncertain. TRBJ2-7 explains the end of the DNA better; the J call may be wrong. The CDR3 contains 12 residues. Germline loops: CDR1 PRHDT, CDR2 FYEKMQ (reference sequence). In DNA, the CDR3 is TGTGCCAGCAGCTTAGGGGACCACGAGCAGTACTTC. It is translated as CASSLGDHEQYF.

V gene TRBV5-1 combines with J gene TRBJ2-7, with 10 positions matching TRBD1. V gave up 4 bases and J gave up 4 bases; unmatched junction bases: 11. Germline loops: CDR1 SGHRS, CDR2 YFSETQ. The CDR3 runs to 16 residues. The CDR3 is CASSPRGTGVLYEQYF. The CDR3, as DNA: TGCGCCAGCAGCCCTCGAGGGACAGGGGTCCTATACGAGCAGTACTTC.

This clonotype was observed a few times. The rearrangement uses TRBV9 and TRBJ2-1; D not resolved. The length of the CDR3 is 15 residues. Germline lookup yields CDR1 SGDLS and CDR2 YYNGEE. V was cut by 0 bases and J by 1 base, with 8 bases left in between. The CDR3 bases are TGTGCCAGCAGCGTAGAGTGGCGATCCTACAATGAGCAGTTCTTC. Translating gives CASSVEWRSYNEQFF.

This clonotype has only one observation. The chain recombines TRBV10-3 with TRBJ2-2; D perhaps matches TRBD1 (5 bases). The CDR3 consists of 14 residues. The V and J ends lost 0 bases and 7 bases respectively, with 9 bases between them. CDR1 and CDR2 from the germline V gene are ENHRY and SYGVKD. CDR3 DNA: TGTGCCATCAGTGAGTCGCAGGGTCACGGGGAGCTGTTTTTT. Translated: CAISESQGHGELFF.

The chain couples TRBV5-1 to TRBJ2-5; D call uncertain. TRBJ2-1 matches the DNA end more closely, so the J call is doubtful. This CDR3 has 13 amino acids. Germline-derived CDR1 and CDR2 are SGHRS and YFSETQ. The CDR3 DNA follows: TGCGCCAGCAGCACGGACGCATACAATGAGCAGTTCTTC. Translation gives CASSTDAYNEQFF.